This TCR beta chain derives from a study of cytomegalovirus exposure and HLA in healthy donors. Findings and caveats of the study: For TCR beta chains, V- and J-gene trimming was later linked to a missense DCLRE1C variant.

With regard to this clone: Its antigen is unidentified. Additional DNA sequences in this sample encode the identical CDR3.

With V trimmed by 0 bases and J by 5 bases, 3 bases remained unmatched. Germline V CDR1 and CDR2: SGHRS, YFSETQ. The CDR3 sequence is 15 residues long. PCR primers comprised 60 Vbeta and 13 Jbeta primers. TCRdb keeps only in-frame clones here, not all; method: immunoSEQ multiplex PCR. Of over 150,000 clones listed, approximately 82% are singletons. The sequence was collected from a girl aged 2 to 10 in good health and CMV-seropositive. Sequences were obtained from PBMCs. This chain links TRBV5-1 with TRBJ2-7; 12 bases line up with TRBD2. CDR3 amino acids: CASSLGLAGVDEQYF. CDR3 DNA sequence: TGCGCCAGCAGCTTGGGACTAGCGGGAGTAGACGAGCAGTACTTC.